The 10 T cell receptor beta chains presented below share a single source sample, sequenced in a study of blood T cell repertoires in COVID-19. TCRdb keeps only in-frame clones here, not all; method: immunoSEQ multiplex PCR. The table includes roughly 200,000 clones, approximately 78% detected once. Sequenced input: peripheral blood. The receptors were gathered from a woman at least 80 years old with active or convalescent COVID-19.

The DNA for the CDR3 is TGCAGTGCTAGTGATGGGGCTAATGGCTACACCTTC. Its protein is CSASDGANGYTF. The chain joins TRBV20-1 to TRBJ1-2, with D perhaps matching TRBD1 (5 bases). V was cut by 3 bases and J by 6 bases, with 11 bases left in between. Germline CDR1 DFQATT, CDR2 SNEGSKA (reference sequence). The CDR3 covers 12 residues.

This clone was recorded once. This chain joins TRBV5-6 and TRBJ1-1, with 7 bases aligning to TRBD1. V lost 5 bases and J lost 3; bases outside the gene matches: 10. The CDR3 contains 15 residues. Germline CDR1 reads SGHDT; CDR2 reads YYEEEE. The CDR3 region is CASSPTGWPYTEAFF. The CDR3, as DNA: TGTGCCAGCAGTCCGACAGGGTGGCCGTACACTGAAGCTTTCTTT.

In its sample, this clone was seen a few times. The chain uses TRBV5-1 and TRBJ1-2, with TRBD1 identical over 7 bases. This CDR3 has 17 residues. The germline V gene encodes CDR1 SGHRS and CDR2 YFSETQ. J was trimmed by 0 bases and V by 0 bases; bases with no gene match: 8. The CDR3 bases are TGCGCCAGCAGCTTGGCTGCGACAGGGATTGCTAACTATGGCTACACCTTC. It codes for CASSLAATGIANYGYTF.

Here the CDR3 DNA reads TGTGCCAGCACCTCGGGACAGGGGAACACTGAAGCTTTCTTT. Translated: CASTSGQGNTEAFF. The gene calls are TRBV6-5 and TRBJ1-1, with 9 positions matching TRBD1. Germline V gene data show CDR1 as MNHEY and CDR2 as SVGAGI. The CDR3 is 14 residues long. Losses at the gene ends were 7 bases for V and 1 base for J; bases not matched to a gene: 4.

V is TRBV29-1 and J is TRBJ1-2; perhaps TRBD1 as D (6 bases). Per the germline V gene, CDR1 is SQVTM and CDR2 is ANQGSEA. The germline V and J ends were trimmed by 7 bases and 0 bases, with 15 bases remaining between them. The CDR3 runs to 14 residues. In nucleotides, the CDR3 is TGCAGCGCCACCCGGGACACCGCTAACTATGGCTACACCTTC. It encodes CSATRDTANYGYTF. Full variable domain (missing parts from reference TRBV29-1 and TRBJ1-2): SAVISQKPSRDICQRGTSLTIQCQVDSQVTMMFWYRQQPGQSLTLIATANQGSEATYESGFVIDKFPISRPNLTFSTLTVSNMSPEDSSIYLCSATRDTANYGYTFGSGTRLTVV.

The chain's CDR3 is CASSPRQGGGNTIYF. In nucleotides, the CDR3 is TGTGCCAGCTCACCCCGCCAGGGTGGTGGAAACACCATATATTTT. The gene calls are TRBV18 and TRBJ1-3, with D possibly being TRBD1 (5 bases). Trimming stripped 3 bases from V and 3 bases from J, with 12 bases between. The CDR3 covers 15 residues. Per germline, CDR1 KGHSH and CDR2 LQKENI.

This clone appeared a few times. This CDR3 reads CASSTRQGNNSPLHF. The CDR3 DNA follows: TGTGCCAGCAGTACTCGACAGGGTAATAATTCACCCCTCCACTTT. This sequence joins TRBV6-2 or TRBV6-3 and TRBJ1-6; TRBD1 matches at 7 bases. V lost 5 bases, J lost 5 bases, and 6 bases stayed unmatched. The CDR3 has 15 residues. Germline CDR1 MNHEY, CDR2 SVGEGT.

The gene calls are TRBV27 and TRBJ1-5, with 8 bases that match TRBD1. CDR3 length: 15 residues. Losses at the gene ends were 7 bases for V and 4 bases for J; bases not matched to a gene: 9. Germline V lookup: CDR1 MNHEY, CDR2 SMNVEV (reference sequence). CDR3 amino acids: CASTAGTGGNQPQHF. As DNA, the CDR3 is TGTGCCAGCACTGCCGGGACAGGAGGTAATCAGCCCCAGCATTTT.

This chain joins TRBV21-1 and TRBJ1-1. TRBV21-1 is labeled a pseudogene. This CDR3 contains 13 residues. Here the CDR3 reads CASSKFGGAEAFF. DNA of the CDR3: TGTGCCAGCAGCAAATTTGGAGGCGCTGAAGCTTTCTTT.

In DNA form, the CDR3 reads TGTGCCAGCAGCCCCCAGGGGGGACTCTACAATGAGCAGTTCTTC. Encoded protein: CASSPQGGLYNEQFF. This sequence joins TRBV6-2 or TRBV6-3 and TRBJ2-1, with D tentatively TRBD1 (7 bases). V was shortened by 6 bases and J by 3 bases, with 15 bases between the two germline ends. The germline V gene has CDR1 MNHEY and CDR2 SVGEGT. This CDR3 has 15 residues.